One sample yielded the 15 T cell receptor beta chains listed below, sequenced in a study of cytomegalovirus exposure and HLA in healthy donors. Primers included in the PCR were 60 Vbeta and 13 Jbeta primers. Clones were read by immunoSEQ multiplex PCR, and TCRdb kept only the in-frame ones, dropping some. The data hold some 200,000 clones, with 81% observed a single time. Sample: PBMCs. The receptors shown here come from a man between 45 and 60 years old in good health and CMV-seronegative.

The rearrangement uses TRBV5-1 and TRBJ2-7; 7 bases agree with TRBD2. The CDR3 has 15 residues. Per germline, CDR1 SGHRS and CDR2 YFSETQ. The V gene end was trimmed by 3 bases and the J gene end by 1 base; junction bases not matched to a gene: 7. The CDR3 loop is CASSWDPAGSYEQYF. The CDR3 DNA sequence: TGCGCCAGCAGCTGGGACCCAGCGGGGTCCTACGAGCAGTACTTC.

The chain combines TRBV12-5 with TRBJ1-1, with TRBD1 as a possible D gene (6 bases). Germline V CDR1 and CDR2: LGHNT, FRNRAP. Trimming took 7 bases from V and 1 from J, leaving 16 bases between them. The length of the CDR3 is 15 residues. The CDR3 protein is CASDKAGAKNTEAFF. DNA for the CDR3: TGTGCTAGTGACAAGGCAGGGGCCAAGAACACTGAAGCTTTCTTT.

V gene TRBV29-1 combines with J gene TRBJ2-7, with 8 bases fitting TRBD1. CDR1 and CDR2 (germline): SQVTM, ANQGSEA. The CDR3 has 14 amino acids. J lost 4 bases, V lost 5 bases, and 10 bases had no gene match. Here the CDR3 reads CSVTGTGIMYEQYF. CDR3 in DNA: TGCAGCGTTACCGGGACAGGCATAATGTACGAGCAGTACTTC.

This chain links TRBV6-1 with TRBJ1-5, with 9 nucleotides matching TRBD1. The CDR3 covers 15 residues. Germline trimming cut 2 bases from V and 4 bases from J; bases unmatched to any gene: 3. Germline CDR1 MNHNS, CDR2 SASEGT. DNA of the CDR3: TGTGCCAGCAGTGAAAGGGACAGGGCTAATCAGCCCCAGCATTTT. Its protein is CASSERDRANQPQHF.

The chain employs TRBV30 and TRBJ2-1; TRBD2 agrees at 7 bases. With V trimmed by 5 bases and J by 7 bases, 8 bases remained unmatched. The length of the CDR3 is 13 residues. Germline CDR1 GTSNPN, CDR2 SVGIG (reference sequence). The CDR3 protein is CAWGTGGGNEQFF. In DNA, the CDR3 is TGTGCCTGGGGTACTGGGGGGGGAAATGAGCAGTTCTTC.

Remarks on this clone: Sequence at one end of the junction differs from germline and may be a read error. The same CDR3 also results from other DNA sequences found in this sample. The chain combines TRBV15 with TRBJ1-5; maybe TRBD1 (6 bases). This CDR3 comprises 17 residues. The germline CDR1 and CDR2 sequences are LNHNV and YYDKDF (reference sequence). CDR3 protein: CATSRGQGRPGNQPQHF. Here the CDR3 DNA reads TGCGCCACCAGCAGAGGTCAGGGGCGGCCGGGCAATCAGCCCCAGCATTTT.

A few counts support this clone. The chain has TRBV15 and TRBJ1-1, with 9 bases fitting TRBD1. Losses at the gene ends were 5 bases for V and 5 bases for J; bases not matched to a gene: 9. Looked up from germline, CDR1 is LNHNV and CDR2 is YYDKDF (reference sequence). There are 15 residues in the CDR3. The CDR3 nucleotides are TGTGCCACCAGCCGAGGGACAGGGATGAGGACTGAAGCTTTCTTT. It translates to CATSRGTGMRTEAFF.

Details on this clone: Because it lacks the conserved phenylalanine or tryptophan at the end, this CDR3 is likely a read error. The chain links TRBV19 to TRBJ2-7; D ambiguous. Germline loops: CDR1 LNHDA, CDR2 SQIVND (reference sequence). The CDR3 is 13 amino acids. Trimming shortened V by 4 bases and J by 3 bases, and 10 bases separated the two germline ends. The CDR3 DNA reads as TGTGCCAGTAGTAAGGAGTCAGACTACGAGCAGTACTGC. Residues: CASSKESDYEQYC.

V is TRBV7-9 and J is TRBJ2-1; D is possibly TRBD2 (6 bases). The CDR3 consists of 16 residues. Germline-derived CDR1 and CDR2 are SEHNR and FQNEAQ (reference sequence). Trimming shortened V by 1 base and J by 6 bases, and 16 bases separated the two germline ends. CDR3 in amino acids: CASSLVGGARGNEQFF. The CDR3 region has the DNA TGTGCCAGCAGCTTAGTAGGTGGGGCGCGGGGCAATGAGCAGTTCTTC.

The V call is TRBV19, the J call TRBJ2-2; maybe TRBD1 (5 bases). V lost 6 bases, J lost 4 bases, and 12 bases lay in between. The CDR3 spans 14 residues. Germline CDR1 LNHDA, CDR2 SQIVND (reference sequence). The CDR3, as DNA: TGTGCCAGTAGAATTAATGGGGCCACCGGGGAGCTGTTTTTT. This sequence encodes CASRINGATGELFF.

V usage is TRBV4-2 and J usage is TRBJ2-2; 8 bases map to TRBD2. The germline gives CDR1 LGHNA, CDR2 YNFKEQ. The CDR3 consists of 15 residues. Losses at the gene ends were 0 bases for V and 8 bases for J; bases not matched to a gene: 5. The CDR3 here is CASSQESGGKGELFF. CDR3 coding DNA: TGTGCCAGCAGCCAAGAGAGCGGGGGCAAAGGGGAGCTGTTTTTT.

This sequence joins TRBV14 and TRBJ2-1, with a tentative D call TRBD1 (5 bases). This CDR3 spans 13 amino acids. The germline V gene has CDR1 SGHDN and CDR2 FVKESK. Trimming pared 4 bases from V and 9 bases from J, leaving 13 bases between. The CDR3 DNA reads TGTGCCAGCAGCCTTTTCCAGGGTGGTGAGCAGTTCTTC. Translating it yields CASSLFQGGEQFF.

This chain links TRBV7-2 with TRBJ2-5, with 13 bases that match TRBD2. Germline loops: CDR1 SGHTA, CDR2 FQGNSA. With V trimmed by 3 bases and J by 2 bases, 3 bases remained unmatched. The CDR3 extends over 16 amino acids. The CDR3 loop is CASSLGLAGIQETQYF. DNA for the CDR3: TGTGCCAGCAGCTTGGGACTAGCGGGGATACAAGAGACCCAGTACTTC.

The table lists this clone with a few counts. The chain links TRBV7-8 to TRBJ2-7, with a tentative D call TRBD2 (5 bases). In germline, CDR1 is SGHVS, CDR2 FQNEAQ. This CDR3 is built from 13 residues. Trimming took off 2 bases at V and 5 bases at J, with 10 bases between the two ends. The CDR3 coding sequence is TGTGCCAGCAGCTTAAACCCCGGGGACGAGCAGTACTTC. Amino acids: CASSLNPGDEQYF.

The chain recombines TRBV10-3 with TRBJ1-5, with a tentative D call TRBD1 (5 bases). Germline V gives CDR1 ENHRY, CDR2 SYGVKD. The CDR3 runs to 14 residues. With 4 bases removed from V and 5 bases from J, the gap between germline ends came to 12 bases. The CDR3 loop reads CAISGGGEHQPQHF. In DNA form, the CDR3 reads TGTGCCATCAGTGGCGGGGGAGAGCATCAGCCCCAGCATTTT.